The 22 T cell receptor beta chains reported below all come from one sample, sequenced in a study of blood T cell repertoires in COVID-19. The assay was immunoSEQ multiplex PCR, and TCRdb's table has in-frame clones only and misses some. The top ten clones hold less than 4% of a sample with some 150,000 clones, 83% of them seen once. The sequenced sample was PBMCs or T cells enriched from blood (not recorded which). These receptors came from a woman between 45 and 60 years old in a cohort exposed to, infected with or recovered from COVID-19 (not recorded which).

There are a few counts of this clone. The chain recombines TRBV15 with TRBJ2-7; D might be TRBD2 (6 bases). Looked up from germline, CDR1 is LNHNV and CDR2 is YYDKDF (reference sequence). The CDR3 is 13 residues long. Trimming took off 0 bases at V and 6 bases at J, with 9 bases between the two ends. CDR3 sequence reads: CATSREFGSEQYF. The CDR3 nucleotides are TGTGCCACCAGCAGAGAGTTCGGGAGCGAGCAGTACTTC.

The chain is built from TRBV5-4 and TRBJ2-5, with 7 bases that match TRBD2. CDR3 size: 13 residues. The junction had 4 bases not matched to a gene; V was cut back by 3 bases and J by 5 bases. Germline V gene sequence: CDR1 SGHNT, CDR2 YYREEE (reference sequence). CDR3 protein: CASSSRGEETQYF. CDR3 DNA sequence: TGTGCCAGCAGCTCACGGGGGGAGGAGACCCAGTACTTC.

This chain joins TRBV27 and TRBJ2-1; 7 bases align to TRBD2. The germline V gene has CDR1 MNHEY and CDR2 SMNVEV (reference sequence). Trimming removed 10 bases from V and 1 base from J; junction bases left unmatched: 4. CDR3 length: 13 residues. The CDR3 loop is CATGLMSYNEQFF. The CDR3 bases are TGTGCCACGGGACTAATGTCCTACAATGAGCAGTTCTTC.

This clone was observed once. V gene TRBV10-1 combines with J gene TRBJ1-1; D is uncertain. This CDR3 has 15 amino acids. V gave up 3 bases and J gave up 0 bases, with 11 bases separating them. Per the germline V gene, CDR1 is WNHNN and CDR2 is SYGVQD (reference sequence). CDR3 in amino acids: CASSDGGALNTEAFF. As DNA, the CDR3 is TGCGCCAGCAGTGATGGAGGAGCTCTGAACACTGAAGCTTTCTTT.

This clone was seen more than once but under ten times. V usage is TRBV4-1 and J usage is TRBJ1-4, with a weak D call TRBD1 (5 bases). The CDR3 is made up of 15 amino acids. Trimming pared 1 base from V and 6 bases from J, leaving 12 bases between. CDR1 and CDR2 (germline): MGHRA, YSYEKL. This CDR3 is CASSQVPGGDEKLFF. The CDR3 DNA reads TGCGCCAGCAGCCAAGTTCCCGGGGGAGATGAAAAACTGTTTTTT.

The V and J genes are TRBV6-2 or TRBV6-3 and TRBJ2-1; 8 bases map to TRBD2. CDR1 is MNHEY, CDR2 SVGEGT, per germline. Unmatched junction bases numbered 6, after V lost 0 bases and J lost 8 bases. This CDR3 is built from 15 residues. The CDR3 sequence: CASSYSWRGVDEQFF. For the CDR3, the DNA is TGTGCCAGCAGTTACTCGTGGCGGGGGGTTGATGAGCAGTTCTTC.

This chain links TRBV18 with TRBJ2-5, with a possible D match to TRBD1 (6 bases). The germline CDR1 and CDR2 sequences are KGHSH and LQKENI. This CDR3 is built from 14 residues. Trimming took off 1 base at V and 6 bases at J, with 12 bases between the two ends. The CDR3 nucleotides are TGTGCCAGCTCACCACTTCAGGACAGACAGACCCAGTACTTC. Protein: CASSPLQDRQTQYF. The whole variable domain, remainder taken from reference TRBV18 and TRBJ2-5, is NAGVMQNPRHLVRRRGQEARLRCSPMKGHSHVYWYRQLPEEGLKFMVYLQKENIIDESGMPKERFSAEFPKEGPSILRIQQVVRGDSAAYFCASSPLQDRQTQYFGPGTRLLVL.

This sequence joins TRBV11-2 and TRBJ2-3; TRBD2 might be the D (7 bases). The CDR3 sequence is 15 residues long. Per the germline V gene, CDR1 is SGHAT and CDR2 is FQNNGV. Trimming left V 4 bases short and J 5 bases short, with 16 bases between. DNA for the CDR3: TGTGCCAGCAGCTCGGTACGAGGGGGGGTAGATACGCAGTATTTT. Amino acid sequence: CASSSVRGGVDTQYF.

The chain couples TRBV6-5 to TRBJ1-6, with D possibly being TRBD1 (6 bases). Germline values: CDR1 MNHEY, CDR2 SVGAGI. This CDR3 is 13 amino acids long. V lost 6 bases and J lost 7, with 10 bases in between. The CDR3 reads CASRQGPNSPLHF. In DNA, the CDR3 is TGTGCCAGCAGACAGGGCCCCAATTCACCCCTCCACTTT.

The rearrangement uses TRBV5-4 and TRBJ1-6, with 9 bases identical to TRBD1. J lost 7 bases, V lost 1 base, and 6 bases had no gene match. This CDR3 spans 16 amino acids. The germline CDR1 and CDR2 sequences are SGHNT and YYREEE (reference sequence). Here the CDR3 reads CASSLPLDRGNSPLHF. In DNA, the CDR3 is TGTGCCAGCAGCTTGCCCTTAGACAGGGGGAATTCACCCCTCCACTTT.

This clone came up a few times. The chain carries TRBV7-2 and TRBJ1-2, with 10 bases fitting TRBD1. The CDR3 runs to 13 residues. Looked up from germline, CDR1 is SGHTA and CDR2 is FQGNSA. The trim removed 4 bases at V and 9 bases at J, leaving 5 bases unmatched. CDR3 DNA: TGTGCCAGCAGCTGGGGGACAGGGGATCGCTACACCTTC. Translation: CASSWGTGDRYTF.

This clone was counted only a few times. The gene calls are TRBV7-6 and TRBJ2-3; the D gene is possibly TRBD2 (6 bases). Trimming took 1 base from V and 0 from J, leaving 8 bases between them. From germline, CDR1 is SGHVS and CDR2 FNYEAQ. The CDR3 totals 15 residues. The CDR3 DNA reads TGTGCCAGCAGCTTAGATGCGGGGAGCACAGATACGCAGTATTTT. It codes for CASSLDAGSTDTQYF.

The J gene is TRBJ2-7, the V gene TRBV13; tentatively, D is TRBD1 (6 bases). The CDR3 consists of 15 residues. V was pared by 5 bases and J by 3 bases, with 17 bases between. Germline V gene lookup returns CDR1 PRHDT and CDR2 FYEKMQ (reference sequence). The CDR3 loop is CASSPTGLGGYEQYF. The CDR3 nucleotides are TGTGCCAGCAGCCCCACGGGGTTAGGGGGCTACGAGCAGTACTTC.

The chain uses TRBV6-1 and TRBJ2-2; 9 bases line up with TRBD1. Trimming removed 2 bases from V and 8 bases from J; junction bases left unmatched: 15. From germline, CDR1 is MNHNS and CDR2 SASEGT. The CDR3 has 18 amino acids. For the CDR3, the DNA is TGTGCCAGCAGTGAATCCGCCGCCTGGGACAGGGTATCAGGGGAGCTGTTTTTT. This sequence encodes CASSESAAWDRVSGELFF.

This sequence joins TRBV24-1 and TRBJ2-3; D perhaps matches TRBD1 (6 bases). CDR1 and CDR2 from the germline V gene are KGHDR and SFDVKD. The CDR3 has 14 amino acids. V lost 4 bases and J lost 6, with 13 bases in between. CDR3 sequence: CATSDGTFPDTQYF. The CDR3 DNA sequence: TGTGCCACCAGTGACGGGACATTTCCGGATACGCAGTATTTT.

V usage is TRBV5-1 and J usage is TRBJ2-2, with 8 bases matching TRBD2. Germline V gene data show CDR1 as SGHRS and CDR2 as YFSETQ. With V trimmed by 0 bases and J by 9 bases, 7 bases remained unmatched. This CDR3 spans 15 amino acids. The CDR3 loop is CASSLAVGGARELFF. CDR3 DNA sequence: TGCGCCAGCAGCTTGGCCGTCGGGGGGGCAAGGGAGCTGTTTTTT.

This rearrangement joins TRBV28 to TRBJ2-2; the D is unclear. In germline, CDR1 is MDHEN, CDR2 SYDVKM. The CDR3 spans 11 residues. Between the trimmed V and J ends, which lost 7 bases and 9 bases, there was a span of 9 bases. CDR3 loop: CASNRAWELFF. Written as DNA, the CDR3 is TGTGCCAGCAACCGCGCTTGGGAGCTGTTTTTT.

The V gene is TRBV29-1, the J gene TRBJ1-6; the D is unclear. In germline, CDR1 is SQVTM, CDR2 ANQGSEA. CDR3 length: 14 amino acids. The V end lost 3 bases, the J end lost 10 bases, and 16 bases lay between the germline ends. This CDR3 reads CSVDEGMVGSPLHF. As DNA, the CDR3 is TGCAGCGTTGACGAGGGCATGGTCGGCTCACCCCTCCACTTT.

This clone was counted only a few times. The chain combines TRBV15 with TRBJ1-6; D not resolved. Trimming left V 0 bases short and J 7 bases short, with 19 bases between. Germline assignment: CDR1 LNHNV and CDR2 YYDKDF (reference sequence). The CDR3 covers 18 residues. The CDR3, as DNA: TGTGCCACCAGCAGAGATCAGATTACGTCCTGGAGGAATTCACCCCTCCACTTT. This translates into CATSRDQITSWRNSPLHF.

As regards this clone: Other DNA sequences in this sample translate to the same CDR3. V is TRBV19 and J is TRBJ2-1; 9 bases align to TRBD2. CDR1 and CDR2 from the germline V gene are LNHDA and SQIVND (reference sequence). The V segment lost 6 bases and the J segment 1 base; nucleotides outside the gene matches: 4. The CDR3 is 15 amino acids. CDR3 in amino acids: CASRTSGPSYNEQFF. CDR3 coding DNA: TGTGCCAGTAGGACTAGCGGTCCTTCCTACAATGAGCAGTTCTTC. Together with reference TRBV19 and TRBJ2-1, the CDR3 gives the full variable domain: DGGITQSPKYLFRKEGQNVTLSCEQNLNHDAMYWYRQDPGQGLRLIYYSQIVNDFQKGDIAEGYSVSREKKESFPLTVTSAQKNPTAFYLCASRTSGPSYNEQFFGPGTRLTVL.

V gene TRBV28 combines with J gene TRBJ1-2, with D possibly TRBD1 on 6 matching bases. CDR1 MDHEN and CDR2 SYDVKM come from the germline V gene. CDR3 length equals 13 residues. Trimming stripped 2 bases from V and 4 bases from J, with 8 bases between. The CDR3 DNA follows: TGTGCCAGCAGTTTAAGAGGGGGCTATGGCTACACCTTC. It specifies CASSLRGGYGYTF.

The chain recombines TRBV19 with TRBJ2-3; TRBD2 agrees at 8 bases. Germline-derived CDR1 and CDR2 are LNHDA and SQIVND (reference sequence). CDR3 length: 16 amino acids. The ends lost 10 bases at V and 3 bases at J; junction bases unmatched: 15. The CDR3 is CATSRGGSGRTDTQYF. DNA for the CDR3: TGTGCCACCTCCCGGGGGGGCAGCGGAAGGACAGATACGCAGTATTTT.